The entry below describes one T cell receptor beta chain. Its antigen is still unknown. The sample originates from a study of shared clonotypes between healthy human individuals. Background on the study: The composition of the donors was a couple of women and a few men aged 18 to 49. The study, taken as a whole, reports: Tissues were not sampled, only blood, and their repertoires likely differ.

It was across several immunoSEQ plates that each subset's genomic DNA was evenly split. The table came from immunoSEQ multiplex PCR; TCRdb's copy has only in-frame clones and leaves some out. The sample lists roughly 400,000 clones; around 96% were seen once. Trimming cost V 6 bases and J 0 bases, with 12 bases left between them. The CDR3 runs 15 residues. The V gene's germline CDR1 is MNHEY and CDR2 SVGAGI. This sequence was found in a young man in good health. The material sequenced was memory CD8+ T cells sorted from blood. The subset: CD45RO+ cells pooled with CCR7-negative TemRA cells. V usage is TRBV6-5 and J usage is TRBJ2-1, with a weak D call TRBD1 (5 bases). CDR3 protein: CASSRRQSSYNEQFF. As DNA, the CDR3 is TGTGCCAGCAGCCGAAGACAGTCCTCCTACAATGAGCAGTTCTTC.